A single sample gave rise to the 27 T cell receptor beta chains below, sequenced in a study of long-term antiretroviral therapy in people with HIV. Version v3.0 of the immunoSEQ assay was performed at survey level. TCRdb keeps only in-frame clones here, not all; method: immunoSEQ multiplex PCR. The profile covers about 24,000 clones, with approximately 88% appearing a single time and about 8.7% taken by the ten largest. The sample was unsorted PBMCs, taken 1.8 years before starting antiretroviral therapy. These receptors were obtained from a man aged 50 to 59 with HIV.

The CDR3 nucleotides are TGTGCCAGTAGTATAGACCCCAGAACCCCGGGCTACACCTTC. Encoded protein: CASSIDPRTPGYTF. The rearrangement joins TRBV19 to TRBJ1-2; D is unclear. V lost 0 bases and J 8 bases, leaving 13 bases between the germline ends. Germline CDR1 LNHDA, CDR2 SQIVND (reference sequence). This CDR3 spans 14 amino acids.

The genes are TRBV15 and TRBJ1-5; D gene uncertain. Germline V CDR1 and CDR2: LNHNV, YYDKDF (reference sequence). The CDR3 runs to 14 residues. V was trimmed by 5 bases and J by 0 bases, leaving 8 bases between them. In DNA, the CDR3 is TGTGCCACCAGCTCGGAGATTAGCAATCAGCCCCAGCATTTT. Protein product: CATSSEISNQPQHF. Supplemented by reference TRBV15 and TRBJ1-5, the full variable domain reads DAMVIQNPRYQVTQFGKPVTLSCSQTLNHNVMYWYQQKSSQAPKLLFHYYDKDFNNEADTPDNFQSRRPNTSFCFLDIRSPGLGDTAMYLCATSSEISNQPQHFGDGTRLSIL.

This clone was counted once. The rearrangement uses TRBV5-1 and TRBJ2-5; 8 nucleotides agree with TRBD2. The junction had 6 bases not matched to a gene; V was cut back by 4 bases and J by 4 bases. Germline V gene sequence: CDR1 SGHRS, CDR2 YFSETQ. The CDR3 sequence is 14 residues long. The CDR3 sequence: CASSPGLASETQYF. In DNA form, the CDR3 reads TGCGCCAGCAGCCCCGGACTAGCCTCAGAGACCCAGTACTTC.

The chain recombines TRBV9 with TRBJ1-3; D may be TRBD1 (5 bases). Between the trimmed V and J ends, which lost 4 bases and 2 bases, there was a span of 16 bases. The V gene's germline CDR1 is SGDLS and CDR2 YYNGEE. CDR3 length: 16 amino acids. CDR3: CASSSPWQGTGNTIYF. CDR3 sequence (DNA): TGTGCCAGCAGCTCCCCCTGGCAGGGAACTGGAAACACCATATATTTT.

This chain uses TRBV15 with TRBJ2-1; D is uncertain. Per the germline V gene, CDR1 is LNHNV and CDR2 is YYDKDF (reference sequence). The CDR3 runs to 17 residues. V was clipped by 0 bases and J by 8 bases, with 20 bases between them. This CDR3 is CATSRDYLETDGDEQFF. CDR3 bases: TGTGCCACCAGCAGAGATTACCTAGAGACGGATGGGGATGAGCAGTTCTTC.

The chain recombines TRBV18 with TRBJ2-5; the D is unclear. The CDR3 has 12 amino acids. Germline loops: CDR1 KGHSH, CDR2 LQKENI. V lost 6 bases, J lost 1 base, and 6 bases lay in between. The CDR3 protein is CASSPLQETQYF. Written as DNA, the CDR3 is TGTGCCAGCTCTCCCCTCCAAGAGACCCAGTACTTC.

V and J are TRBV5-1 and TRBJ2-7; TRBD1 matches at 7 bases. The CDR3 loop spans 14 amino acids. The V gene end was trimmed by 4 bases and the J gene end by 4 bases; junction bases not matched to a gene: 8. Germline CDR1 is SGHRS and CDR2 is YFSETQ. DNA for the CDR3: TGCGCCAGCAGCAGGACAGGACCCCCTTACGAGCAGTACTTC. It encodes CASSRTGPPYEQYF.

The rearrangement joins TRBV19 to TRBJ1-2; D call uncertain. V lost 2 bases, J lost 2 bases, and 9 bases lay in between. In germline, CDR1 is LNHDA, CDR2 SQIVND (reference sequence). The CDR3 loop spans 14 amino acids. CDR3 protein: CASSIRYRNYGYTF. CDR3 nucleotides: TGTGCCAGTAGTATAAGGTACAGAAACTATGGCTACACCTTC.

This clone was seen only a few times. The chain combines TRBV6-5 with TRBJ2-3, with 12 bases that match TRBD2. CDR3 length: 15 amino acids. Losses at the gene ends were 6 bases for V and 7 bases for J; bases not matched to a gene: 8. CDR1 and CDR2 (germline): MNHEY, SVGAGI. DNA for the CDR3: TGTGCCAGCAGGTGGACTAGCGGGACAGGGAATACGCAGTATTTT. Amino acid sequence: CASRWTSGTGNTQYF.

The chain is built from TRBV5-1 and TRBJ2-7, with 7 bases that match TRBD1. Germline V lookup: CDR1 SGHRS, CDR2 YFSETQ. V shed 4 bases and J 2 bases; nucleotides not matched to a gene: 3. There are 13 residues in the CDR3. CDR3 sequence (DNA): TGCGCCAGCAGCCCAGGGACAGCCTACGAGCAGTACTTC. Its protein product is CASSPGTAYEQYF.

J is TRBJ2-3 and V is TRBV6-5; D is ambiguous. Germline CDR1 is MNHEY and CDR2 is SVGAGI. The CDR3 length is 11 residues. Trimming pared 8 bases from V and 5 bases from J, leaving 8 bases between. Here the CDR3 reads CASCAQDTQYF. The DNA of the CDR3 is TGTGCCAGCTGCGCTCAAGATACGCAGTATTTT.

In its sample, this clone ranks as medium-sized. The chain joins TRBV11-2 to TRBJ2-7; D uncertain. CDR1 SGHAT and CDR2 FQNNGV come from the germline V gene. The ends were cut back, 3 bases at V and 0 bases at J, with 9 bases in the middle. CDR3 length: 14 amino acids. CDR3 coding DNA: TGTGCCAGCAGCTTTACCTATTACTCCTACGAGCAGTACTTC. Its translation is CASSFTYYSYEQYF.

The chain joins TRBV6-5 to TRBJ1-3; D may be TRBD1 (6 bases). Trimming took 7 bases from V and 0 from J, leaving 13 bases between them. This CDR3 has 15 residues. Germline CDR1 MNHEY, CDR2 SVGAGI. CDR3 nucleotide sequence: TGTGCCAGCAATGGGCAGGGGAGCTCTGGAAACACCATATATTTT. Translation: CASNGQGSSGNTIYF.

The chain has TRBV5-4 and TRBJ2-7, with D possibly matching TRBD2 (6 bases). The germline V and J ends were trimmed by 4 bases and 0 bases, with 14 bases remaining between them. The germline V gene has CDR1 SGHNT and CDR2 YYREEE (reference sequence). CDR3 length: 15 residues. CDR3 residues: CASSRDSMNSYEQYF. The DNA for the CDR3 is TGTGCCAGCAGCCGGGACTCGATGAACTCCTACGAGCAGTACTTC.

In DNA, the CDR3 is TGTGCCAGCAGCTCCGGGACTCCAGGCCGGGTTTATGGCTACACCTTC. Its protein is CASSSGTPGRVYGYTF. The J gene is TRBJ1-2, the V gene TRBV11-2, with D possibly matching TRBD1 (5 bases). The V gene lost 4 bases and the J gene lost 5 bases, with 20 bases spanning the gap. Germline lookup yields CDR1 SGHAT and CDR2 FQNNGV. This CDR3 has 16 residues.

The chain combines TRBV6-5 with TRBJ2-7, with D perhaps TRBD2 (5 bases). The CDR3 is 13 amino acids. Germline V lookup: CDR1 MNHEY, CDR2 SVGAGI. Trimming pared 2 bases from V and 6 bases from J, leaving 11 bases between. The CDR3, as DNA: TGTGCCAGCAGTTACGCCGAGGGTTCCGAGCAGTACTTC. This encodes CASSYAEGSEQYF.

The J gene is TRBJ1-2, the V gene TRBV6-1, with 9 nucleotides matching TRBD1. Germline loops: CDR1 MNHNS, CDR2 SASEGT. This CDR3 has 14 amino acids. V lost 4 bases, J lost 7 bases, and 7 bases stayed unmatched. DNA of the CDR3: TGTGCCAGCAGTGCTCCGGGACAGGGCTTTGGCTACACCTTC. Protein sequence: CASSAPGQGFGYTF.

This clone was seen a single time. The chain couples TRBV5-1 to TRBJ2-3, with 9 bases identical to TRBD1. The germline V gene has CDR1 SGHRS and CDR2 YFSETQ. The CDR3 runs to 15 residues. V gave up 2 bases and J gave up 1 base; unmatched junction bases: 2. Here the CDR3 DNA reads TGCGCCAGCAGCTTTAGGGACAGGGGCACAGATACGCAGTATTTT. Its translation: CASSFRDRGTDTQYF.

This chain connects TRBV7-2 to TRBJ1-1; 7 bases are a match to TRBD1. The CDR3 totals 15 residues. With V trimmed by 2 bases and J by 7 bases, 10 bases remained unmatched. Germline CDR1 SGHTA, CDR2 FQGNSA. Here the CDR3 DNA reads TGTGCCAGCAGCTTATACAGGGGTAGGCAGAGTGAAGCTTTCTTT. Protein product: CASSLYRGRQSEAFF.

The CDR3 loop reads CATSRYGTAGNTIYF. CDR3 nucleotides: TGTGCCACCAGCAGATATGGGACGGCTGGAAACACCATATATTTT. The rearrangement uses TRBV15 and TRBJ1-3, with a weak D call TRBD1 (5 bases). The ends were cut back, 2 bases at V and 2 bases at J, with 10 bases in the middle. The CDR3 runs to 15 residues. From germline, CDR1 is LNHNV and CDR2 YYDKDF (reference sequence).

This chain links TRBV2 with TRBJ1-1, with unresolved D. The CDR3 is made up of 15 amino acids. Germline CDR1 is SNHLY and CDR2 is FYNNEI. The V end lost 0 bases, the J end lost 1 base, and 9 bases lay between the germline ends. The CDR3 DNA sequence: TGTGCCAGCAGTGAAGCTTCGATAGCGAACACTGAAGCTTTCTTT. It specifies CASSEASIANTEAFF. Based on the CDR3 plus reference TRBV2 and TRBJ1-1, the full variable domain is EPEVTQTPSHQVTQMGQEVILRCVPISNHLYFYWYRQILGQKVEFLVSFYNNEISEKSEIFDDQFSVERPDGSNFTLKIRSTKLEDSAMYFCASSEASIANTEAFFGQGTRLTVV.

The V gene is TRBV18, the J gene TRBJ2-7, with a possible D match to TRBD1 (6 bases). Germline V gene lookup returns CDR1 KGHSH and CDR2 LQKENI. This CDR3 is built from 14 residues. Trimming cost V 6 bases and J 2 bases, with 14 bases left between them. The CDR3 nucleotides read TGTGCCAGCTCTCACAACAGGGACACCTACGAGCAGTACTTC. As protein: CASSHNRDTYEQYF.

This chain links TRBV19 with TRBJ2-7; D not certain. The CDR3 totals 13 residues. V lost 3 bases and J lost 3, with 9 bases in between. Germline lookup yields CDR1 LNHDA and CDR2 SQIVND (reference sequence). DNA for the CDR3: TGTGCCAGTAGTATCACCCGCTTCTACGAGCAGTACTTC. The encoded protein is CASSITRFYEQYF.

The V call is TRBV6-5, the J call TRBJ2-1, with D perhaps matching TRBD2 (6 bases). V dropped 6 bases and J dropped 9 bases, with 21 bases sitting between them. The CDR3 totals 15 residues. CDR1 and CDR2 from the germline V gene are MNHEY and SVGAGI. The chain's CDR3 is CASRKRVQAHSEQFF. The DNA for the CDR3 is TGTGCCAGCAGAAAGCGGGTCCAAGCCCACAGTGAGCAGTTCTTC.

This clone was recorded only once. The chain couples TRBV11-3 to TRBJ2-5, with D possibly TRBD1 on 6 matching bases. CDR3 size: 11 residues. Germline V gene lookup returns CDR1 SGHNT and CDR2 YENEEA. V lost 2 bases and J lost 13, with 11 bases in between. The CDR3 loop reads CASSLTGIGYF. In DNA, the CDR3 is TGTGCCAGCAGCTTAACAGGGATAGGGTACTTC.

V is TRBV27 and J is TRBJ2-2; 7 nucleotides align to TRBD1. From germline, CDR1 is MNHEY and CDR2 SMNVEV (reference sequence). This CDR3 is 15 amino acids long. After removal of 6 bases from V and 3 bases from J, the junction contained 7 bases not matched to a gene. CDR3 nucleotide sequence: TGTGCCAGCAGACGTGGGACAGAGGACACCGGGGAGCTGTTTTTT. Its translation: CASRRGTEDTGELFF.

The chain uses TRBV19 and TRBJ2-1, with a weak D call TRBD1 (5 bases). Trimming took off 5 bases at V and 8 bases at J, with 13 bases between the two ends. This CDR3 comprises 13 residues. Per germline, CDR1 LNHDA and CDR2 SQIVND (reference sequence). The CDR3 sequence: CASSAQGSDEQFF. The CDR3 nucleotides read TGTGCCAGTAGTGCGCAGGGTTCGGATGAGCAGTTCTTC.